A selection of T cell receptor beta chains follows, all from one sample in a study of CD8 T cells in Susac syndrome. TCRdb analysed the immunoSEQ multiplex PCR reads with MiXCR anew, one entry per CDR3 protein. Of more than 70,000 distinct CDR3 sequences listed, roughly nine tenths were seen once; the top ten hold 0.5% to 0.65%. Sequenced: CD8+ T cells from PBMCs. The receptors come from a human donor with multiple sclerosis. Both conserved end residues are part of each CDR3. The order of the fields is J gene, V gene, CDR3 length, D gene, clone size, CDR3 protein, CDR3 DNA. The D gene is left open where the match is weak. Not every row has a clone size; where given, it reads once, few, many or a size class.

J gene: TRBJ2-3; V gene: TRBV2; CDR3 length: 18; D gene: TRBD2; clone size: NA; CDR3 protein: CASSRLAGGLTSKDTQYF; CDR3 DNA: TGTGCCAGCAGTAGACTAGCGGGAGGTCTGACGAGTAAAGATACGCAGTATTTT
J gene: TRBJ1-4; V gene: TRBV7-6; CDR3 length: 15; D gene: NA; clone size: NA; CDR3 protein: CASSSRTAPNEKLFF; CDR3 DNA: TGTGCCAGCAGCTCAAGGACAGCACCTAATGAAAAACTGTTTTTT
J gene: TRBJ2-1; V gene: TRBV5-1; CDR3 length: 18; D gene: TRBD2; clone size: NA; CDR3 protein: CASSKPGLAAFSYNEQFF; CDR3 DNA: TGCGCCAGCAGTAAGCCGGGACTAGCGGCCTTCTCCTACAATGAGCAGTTCTTC
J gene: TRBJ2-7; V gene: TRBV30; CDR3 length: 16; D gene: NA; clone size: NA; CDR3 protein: CAWSVIGQGSSYEQYF; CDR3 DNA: TGTGCCTGGAGTGTCATCGGGCAGGGGTCCTCCTACGAGCAGTACTTC
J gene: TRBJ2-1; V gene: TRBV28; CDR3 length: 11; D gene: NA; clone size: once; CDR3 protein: CASTSGNEQFF; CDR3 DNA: TGTGCCAGCACATCGGGTAATGAGCAGTTCTTC
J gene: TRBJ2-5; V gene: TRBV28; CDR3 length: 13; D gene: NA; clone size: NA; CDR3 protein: CASQEGFQETQYF; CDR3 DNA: TGTGCCAGCCAGGAGGGATTCCAAGAGACCCAGTACTTC
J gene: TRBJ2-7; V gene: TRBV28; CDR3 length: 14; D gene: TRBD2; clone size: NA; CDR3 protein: CASSEREGAYEQYF; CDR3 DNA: TGTGCCAGCAGTGAGAGGGAGGGAGCCTACGAGCAGTACTTC
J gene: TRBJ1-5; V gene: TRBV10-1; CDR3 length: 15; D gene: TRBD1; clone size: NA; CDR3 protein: CASSGTGTSKGPQHF; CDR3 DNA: TGCGCCAGCAGCGGGACAGGGACTAGCAAAGGGCCCCAGCATTTT
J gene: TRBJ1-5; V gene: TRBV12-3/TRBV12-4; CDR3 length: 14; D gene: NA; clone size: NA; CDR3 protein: CATGGGSGDQPQHF; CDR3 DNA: TGTGCGACGGGGGGCGGCTCCGGCGATCAGCCCCAGCATTTT
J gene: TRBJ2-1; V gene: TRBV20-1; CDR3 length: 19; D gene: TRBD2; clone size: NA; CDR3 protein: CSARDSLAGSTQTHNEQFF; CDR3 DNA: TGCAGTGCTAGAGATTCACTAGCGGGATCGACCCAAACCCACAATGAGCAGTTCTTC
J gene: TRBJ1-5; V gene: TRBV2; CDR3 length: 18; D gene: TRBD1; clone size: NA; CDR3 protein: CASSEGLRGGRGNQPQHF; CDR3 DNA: TGTGCCAGCAGTGAGGGGCTCAGGGGGGGTAGGGGCAATCAGCCCCAGCATTTT
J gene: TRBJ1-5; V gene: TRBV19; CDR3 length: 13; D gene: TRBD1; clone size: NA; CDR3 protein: CASRSGGGRAPHF; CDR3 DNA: TGTGCCAGTAGATCAGGGGGGGGAAGGGCTCCGCATTTT
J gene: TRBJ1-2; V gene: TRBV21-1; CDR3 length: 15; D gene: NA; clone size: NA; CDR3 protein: CASTRQPQTNYGYTF; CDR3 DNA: TGTGCCAGCACCAGACAGCCGCAGACTAACTATGGCTACACCTTC
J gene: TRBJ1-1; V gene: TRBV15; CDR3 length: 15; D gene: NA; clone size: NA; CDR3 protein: CATSAPFAMNTEAFF; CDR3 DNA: TGTGCCACCAGCGCTCCGTTTGCCATGAACACTGAAGCTTTCTTT
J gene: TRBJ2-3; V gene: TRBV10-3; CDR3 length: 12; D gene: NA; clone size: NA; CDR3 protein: CATDSPRITQYF; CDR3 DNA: TGTGCCACGGACAGTCCCCGCATTACGCAGTATTTT
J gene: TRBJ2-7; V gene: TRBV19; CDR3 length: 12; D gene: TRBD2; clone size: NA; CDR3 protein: CASSSGRAEQYF; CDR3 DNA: TGTGCCAGTAGTAGCGGGAGAGCCGAGCAGTACTTC
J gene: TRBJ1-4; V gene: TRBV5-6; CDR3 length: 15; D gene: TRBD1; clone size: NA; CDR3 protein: CASSRTGAGDEKLFF; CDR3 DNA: TGTGCCAGCAGCAGGACAGGGGCCGGGGATGAAAAACTGTTTTTT
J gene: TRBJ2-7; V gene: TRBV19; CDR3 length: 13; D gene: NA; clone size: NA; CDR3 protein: CASSPGQNYEQYF; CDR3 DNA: TGTGCCAGTAGTCCCGGACAGAACTACGAGCAGTACTTC
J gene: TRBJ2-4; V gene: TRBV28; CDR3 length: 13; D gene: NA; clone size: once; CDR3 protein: CASSLNPRGAQYF; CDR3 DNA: TGTGCCAGCAGTTTAAACCCCAGGGGTGCGCAGTACTTC
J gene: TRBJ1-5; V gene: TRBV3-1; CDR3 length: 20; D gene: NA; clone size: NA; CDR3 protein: CASSQDTEAEPSYSNQPQHF; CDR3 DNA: TGTGCCAGCAGCCAAGATACCGAGGCCGAACCTTCCTATAGCAATCAGCCCCAGCATTTT
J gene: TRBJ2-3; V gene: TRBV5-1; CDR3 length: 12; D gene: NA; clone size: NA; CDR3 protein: CASSWDHVTQYF; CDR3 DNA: TGCGCCAGCAGCTGGGACCACGTAACGCAGTATTTT
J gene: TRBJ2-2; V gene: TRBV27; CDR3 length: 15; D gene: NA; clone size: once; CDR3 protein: CASSWMTANTGELFF; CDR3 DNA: TGTGCCAGCAGTTGGATGACAGCGAACACCGGGGAGCTGTTTTTT
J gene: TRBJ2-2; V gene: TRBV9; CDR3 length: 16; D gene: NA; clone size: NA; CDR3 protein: CASSPEGTPNTGELFF; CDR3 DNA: TGTGCCAGCAGCCCAGAAGGGACTCCAAACACCGGGGAGCTGTTTTTT
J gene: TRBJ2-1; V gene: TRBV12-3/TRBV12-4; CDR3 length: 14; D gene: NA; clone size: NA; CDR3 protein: CASSFSRLLGEQFF; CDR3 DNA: TGTGCCAGCAGTTTCTCTCGGCTCCTTGGTGAGCAGTTCTTC
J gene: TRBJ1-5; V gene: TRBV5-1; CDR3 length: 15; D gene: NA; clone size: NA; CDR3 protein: CASSLYPGENQPQHF; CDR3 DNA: TGCGCCAGCAGCCTTTATCCGGGGGAGAATCAGCCCCAGCATTTT
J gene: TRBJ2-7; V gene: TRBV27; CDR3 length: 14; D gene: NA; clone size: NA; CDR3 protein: CASSPGARVYEQYF; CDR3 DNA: TGTGCCAGCAGCCCGGGGGCGAGGGTCTACGAGCAGTACTTC
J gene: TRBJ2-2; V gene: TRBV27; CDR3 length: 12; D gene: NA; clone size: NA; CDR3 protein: CASSQSTGELFF; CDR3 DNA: TGTGCCAGCAGTCAATCCACCGGGGAGCTGTTTTTT
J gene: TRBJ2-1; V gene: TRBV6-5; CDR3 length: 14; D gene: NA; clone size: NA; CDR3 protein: CASSYSMAYNEQFF; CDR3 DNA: TGTGCCAGCAGTTACTCGATGGCCTACAATGAGCAGTTCTTC
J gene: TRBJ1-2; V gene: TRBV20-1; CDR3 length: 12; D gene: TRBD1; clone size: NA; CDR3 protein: CSATGTGYGYTF; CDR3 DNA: TGCAGTGCGACCGGGACAGGCTATGGCTACACCTTC
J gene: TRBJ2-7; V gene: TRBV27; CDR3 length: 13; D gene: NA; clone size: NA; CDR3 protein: CASSTGTDYEQYF; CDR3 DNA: TGTGCCAGCTCGACTGGGACGGATTACGAGCAGTACTTC
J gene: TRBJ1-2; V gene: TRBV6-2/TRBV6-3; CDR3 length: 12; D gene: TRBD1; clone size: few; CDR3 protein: CASSHGQGDYTF; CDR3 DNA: TGTGCCAGCAGTCACGGACAGGGAGACTACACCTTC
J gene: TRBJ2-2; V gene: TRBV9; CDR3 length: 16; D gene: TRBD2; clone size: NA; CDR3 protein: CASSGSGGANTGELFF; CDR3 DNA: TGTGCCAGCAGCGGTAGCGGGGGAGCGAACACCGGGGAGCTGTTTTTT
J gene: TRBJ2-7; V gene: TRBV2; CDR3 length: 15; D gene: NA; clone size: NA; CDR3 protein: CASSGVEVWIYEQYF; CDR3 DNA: TGTGCCAGCTCTGGAGTGGAGGTATGGATATACGAGCAGTACTTC
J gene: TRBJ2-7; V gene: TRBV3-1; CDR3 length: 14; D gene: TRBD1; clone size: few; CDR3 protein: CASSAGQGDYEQYF; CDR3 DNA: TGTGCCAGCAGCGCGGGACAGGGAGATTACGAGCAGTACTTC
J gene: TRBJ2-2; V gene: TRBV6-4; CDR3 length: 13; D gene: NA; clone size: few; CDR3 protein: CASSEGNTGELFF; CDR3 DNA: TGTGCCAGCAGTGAGGGGAACACCGGGGAGCTGTTTTTT
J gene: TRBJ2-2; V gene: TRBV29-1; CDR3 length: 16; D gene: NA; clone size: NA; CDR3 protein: CSVEDLPGAEAGELFF; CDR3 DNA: TGCAGCGTTGAAGATCTTCCGGGGGCGGAGGCCGGGGAGCTGTTTTTT
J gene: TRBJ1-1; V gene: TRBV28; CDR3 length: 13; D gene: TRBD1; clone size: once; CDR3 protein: CASSVTGGIDAFF; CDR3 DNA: TGTGCCAGCAGTGTAACAGGGGGAATTGATGCTTTCTTT
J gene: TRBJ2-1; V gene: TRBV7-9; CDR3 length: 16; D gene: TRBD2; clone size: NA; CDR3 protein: CASSLASGGPYNEQFF; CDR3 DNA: TGTGCCAGCAGCTTAGCTAGCGGGGGGCCCTACAATGAGCAGTTCTTC
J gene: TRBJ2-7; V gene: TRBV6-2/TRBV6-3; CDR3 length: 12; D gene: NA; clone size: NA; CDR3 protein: CASRGFSYEQYF; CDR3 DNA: TGTGCCAGCAGAGGGTTCTCCTACGAGCAGTACTTC
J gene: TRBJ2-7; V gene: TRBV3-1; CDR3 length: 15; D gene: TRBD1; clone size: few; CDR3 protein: CASSQPRTGRYEQYF; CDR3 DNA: TGTGCCAGCAGCCAACCTCGGACAGGGCGGTACGAGCAGTACTTC
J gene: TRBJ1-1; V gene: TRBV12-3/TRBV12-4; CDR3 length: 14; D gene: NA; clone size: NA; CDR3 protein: CASSLGDTGTEAFF; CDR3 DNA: TGTGCCAGCAGTTTGGGTGACACGGGCACTGAAGCTTTCTTT
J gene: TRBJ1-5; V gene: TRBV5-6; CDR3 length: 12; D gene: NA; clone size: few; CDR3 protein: CASSQGNQPQHF; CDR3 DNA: TGTGCCAGCAGCCAGGGGAATCAGCCCCAGCATTTT
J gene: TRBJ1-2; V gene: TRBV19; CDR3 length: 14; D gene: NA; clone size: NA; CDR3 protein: CASSRPDTNYGYTF; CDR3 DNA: TGTGCCAGTAGTCGGCCCGATACTAACTATGGCTACACCTTC
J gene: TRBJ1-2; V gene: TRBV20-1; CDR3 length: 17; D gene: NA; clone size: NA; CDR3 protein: CSAFILDRDARRYGYTF; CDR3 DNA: TGCAGTGCTTTCATCTTAGACCGGGACGCGAGGCGCTATGGCTACACCTTC
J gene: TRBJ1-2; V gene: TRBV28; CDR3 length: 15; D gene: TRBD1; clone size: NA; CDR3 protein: CASSITRTGIYGYTF; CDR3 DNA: TGTGCCAGCAGTATCACCCGGACAGGGATCTATGGCTACACCTTC
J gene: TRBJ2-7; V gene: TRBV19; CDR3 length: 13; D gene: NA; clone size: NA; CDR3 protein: CASSGTYPYEQYF; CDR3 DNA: TGTGCCAGTAGTGGGACTTACCCCTACGAGCAGTACTTC
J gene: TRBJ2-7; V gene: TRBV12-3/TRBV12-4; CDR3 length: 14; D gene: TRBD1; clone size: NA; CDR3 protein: CASSYGTAFREQYF; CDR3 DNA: TGTGCCAGCAGTTACGGGACAGCATTCCGCGAGCAGTACTTC
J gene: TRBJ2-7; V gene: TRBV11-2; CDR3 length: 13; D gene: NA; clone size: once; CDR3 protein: CASSLGIAFEQYF; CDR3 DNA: TGTGCCAGCAGCTTAGGAATTGCGTTCGAGCAGTACTTC
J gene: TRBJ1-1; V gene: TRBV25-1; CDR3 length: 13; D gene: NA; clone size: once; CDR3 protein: CATGLQGNTEAFF; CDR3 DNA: TGTGCCACAGGATTACAGGGGAACACTGAAGCTTTCTTT
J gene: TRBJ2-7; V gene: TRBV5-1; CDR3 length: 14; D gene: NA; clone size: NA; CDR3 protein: CASSLEGDTYEQYF; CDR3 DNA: TGCGCCAGCAGCTTGGAGGGGGATACCTACGAGCAGTACTTC
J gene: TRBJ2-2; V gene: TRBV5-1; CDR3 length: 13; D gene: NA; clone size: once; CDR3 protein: CASSLDITGELFF; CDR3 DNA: TGCGCCAGCAGCCTCGATATCACCGGGGAGCTGTTTTTT
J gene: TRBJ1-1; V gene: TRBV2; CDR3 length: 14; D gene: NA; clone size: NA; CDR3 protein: CASRSILRDTEAFF; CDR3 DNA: TGTGCCAGCAGGAGTATTCTGCGGGACACTGAAGCTTTCTTT
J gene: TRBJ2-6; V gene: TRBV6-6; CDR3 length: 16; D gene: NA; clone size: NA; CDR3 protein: CASSYLFSAGANVLTF; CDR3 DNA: TGTGCCAGCAGTTACTTATTTTCAGCTGGGGCCAACGTCCTGACTTTC
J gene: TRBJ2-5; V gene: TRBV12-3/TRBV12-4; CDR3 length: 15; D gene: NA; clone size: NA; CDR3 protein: CASSAPERPKETQYF; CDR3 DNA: TGTGCCAGCAGTGCTCCCGAGCGACCTAAAGAGACCCAGTACTTC